The 24 T cell receptor beta chains in this list originate from one sample, sequenced in a study of T cells in Graves' hyperthyroidism and ophthalmopathy. The CDR3 regions of TCR beta were amplified from RNA transcripts. During a first-round RT-PCR of the TCR CDR3, the HTBI primer set was used. TCRdb re-called the multiplex PCR reads with MiXCR, one entry per CDR3 protein. The sample lists about 360,000 distinct CDR3 sequences; 15% to 18% were seen once. The sequenced sample was blood. The source of these receptors is a woman under 30 with Graves' hyperthyroidism that later progressed to Graves' ophthalmopathy.

This sequence joins TRBV20-1 and TRBJ1-3; D unclear. The germline V gene has CDR1 DFQATT and CDR2 SNEGSKA (reference sequence). There are 18 residues in the CDR3. The germline V and J ends were trimmed by 3 bases and 0 bases, with 21 bases remaining between them. The CDR3: CSARTALGSGSSGNTIYF. The CDR3 bases are TGCAGTGCTAGGACGGCTCTCGGCAGCGGGAGCTCTGGAAACACCATATATTTT.

This clonotype has ten or more counts. This chain links TRBV11-2 with TRBJ2-4, with TRBD2 as a possible D gene (6 bases). Trimming cost V 5 bases and J 4 bases, with 18 bases left between them. The germline V gene encodes CDR1 SGHAT and CDR2 FQNNGV. CDR3 length equals 16 residues. CDR3 amino acids: CASSPIRGSGKNIQYF. CDR3 nucleotide sequence: TGTGCCAGCAGCCCGATACGGGGTAGCGGAAAAAACATTCAGTACTTC.

This chain links TRBV6-1 with TRBJ2-7; D not resolved. Germline CDR1 and CDR2: MNHNS and SASEGT. Trimming cost V 2 bases and J 3 bases, with 11 bases left between them. CDR3 size: 14 residues. The CDR3 region is CASSELWAGYEQYF. The CDR3 nucleotides read TGTGCCAGCAGTGAATTGTGGGCAGGCTACGAGCAGTACTTC.

This clonotype has only one observation. Germline is not matched at one junction end, which may reflect a read error. This chain links TRBV6-1 with TRBJ2-2; TRBD2 might be the D (6 bases). This CDR3 comprises 13 residues. The germline gives CDR1 MNHNS, CDR2 SASEGT. The CDR3 loop reads CASTQGAAGGLFF. The CDR3, as DNA: TGTGCCAGCACCCAAGGAGCTGCCGGGGGGCTGTTTTTT.

This chain connects TRBV5-6 to TRBJ1-4; weak D call: TRBD1 (5 bases). V lost 4 bases and J 8 bases, leaving 21 bases between the germline ends. Germline V gives CDR1 SGHDT, CDR2 YYEEEE. The CDR3 totals 16 residues. The DNA of the CDR3 is TGTGCCAGCAGCCGACTTCGGGACGGCTCTCGGGAAAAACTGTTTTTT. Residues: CASSRLRDGSREKLFF.

The sample holds many counts of this clonotype. V usage is TRBV7-9 and J usage is TRBJ2-1; 8 nucleotides match TRBD1. The CDR3 extends over 16 amino acids. Germline lookup yields CDR1 SEHNR and CDR2 FQNEAQ (reference sequence). V lost 5 bases to trimming and J lost 0 bases; unmatched junction nucleotides: 6. In DNA form, the CDR3 reads TGTGCCAGCAGCCTAGGGACAGGTAGCTCCTACAATGAGCAGTTCTTC. Translated, it gives CASSLGTGSSYNEQFF.

This clonotype was counted many times. V usage is TRBV28 and J usage is TRBJ2-3; TRBD2 might be the D (6 bases). V lost 3 bases and J lost 6, with 13 bases in between. CDR3 length equals 14 residues. Germline lookup yields CDR1 MDHEN and CDR2 SYDVKM. DNA of the CDR3: TGTGCCAGCAGTTTGTGGGAGGCCAGGGATACGCAGTATTTT. Translated, it gives CASSLWEARDTQYF.

A few counts support this clonotype. CDR3 amino acids: CASSQLWTGESYGYTF. CDR3 sequence (DNA): TGCGCCAGCAGCCAACTTTGGACAGGGGAGAGCTATGGCTACACCTTC. This chain links TRBV4-3 with TRBJ1-2; 9 nucleotides align to TRBD1. CDR3 length equals 16 residues. Trimming took 2 bases from V and 4 from J; bases not matched to a gene: 8. CDR1 and CDR2 from the germline V gene are LGHNA and YSLEER.

This chain uses TRBV7-6 with TRBJ2-1, with TRBD2 matching over 11 bases. V was clipped by 5 bases and J by 9 bases; unmatched bases: 15. Germline assignment: CDR1 SGHVS and CDR2 FNYEAQ. CDR3 length equals 17 residues. For the CDR3, the DNA is TGTGCCAGCAGCCCCCGCCCCGACCTAGCGGGGGGCGGTGAGCAGTTCTTC. Residues: CASSPRPDLAGGGEQFF. Together with reference TRBV7-6 and TRBJ2-1, the CDR3 gives the full variable domain: GAGVSQSPRYKVTKRGQDVALRCDPISGHVSLYWYRQALGQGPEFLTYFNYEAQQDKSGLPNDRFSAERPEGSISTLTIQRTEQRDSAMYRCASSPRPDLAGGGEQFFGPGTRLTVL.

V and J are TRBV7-2 and TRBJ1-6, with a possible D match to TRBD1 (6 bases). Trimming removed 6 bases at V and 9 bases at J, with 18 bases between. Germline CDR1 and CDR2: SGHTA and FQGNSA. The CDR3 loop spans 15 amino acids. The CDR3 DNA reads TGTGCCAGCAGACCTTGGGCAGGGGAATCTTCACCCCTCCACTTT. Its protein product is CASRPWAGESSPLHF.

This clonotype was seen many times. The V and J genes are TRBV12-3 or TRBV12-4 and TRBJ1-5, with D tentatively TRBD1 (5 bases). Trimming left V 3 bases short and J 6 bases short, with 12 bases between. There are 14 residues in the CDR3. CDR3 region: CASSFRVWSQPQHF. The CDR3, as DNA: TGTGCCAGCAGTTTCAGGGTTTGGAGTCAGCCCCAGCATTTT.

This clonotype was recorded many times. The chain is built from TRBV20-1 and TRBJ2-7, with TRBD2 identical over 11 bases. The CDR3 sequence is 15 residues long. CDR1 and CDR2 (germline): DFQATT, SNEGSKA (reference sequence). With 0 bases clipped from V and 4 bases from J, the junction kept 5 bases outside the gene matches. In DNA form, the CDR3 reads TGCAGTGCTAGAGAGCAGGGACTAGCGGATTACGAGCAGTACTTC. Residues: CSAREQGLADYEQYF.

At least ten counts were recorded for this clonotype. The genes are TRBV3-1 and TRBJ1-3; the D is unclear. Trimming took 10 bases from V and 8 from J, leaving 21 bases between them. Per the germline V gene, CDR1 is LGHDT and CDR2 is YNNKEL (reference sequence). There are 14 residues in the CDR3. CDR3 DNA: TGTGCCACCGGGCAGGAGATGCTGGAAGACACCATATATTTT. This gives the protein CATGQEMLEDTIYF. The variable domain in full, completed from reference TRBV3-1 and TRBJ1-3, reads DTAVSQTPKYLVTQMGNDKSIKCEQNLGHDTMYWYKQDSKKFLKIMFSYNNKELIINETVPNRFSPKSPDKAHLNLHINSLELGDSAVYFCATGQEMLEDTIYFGEGSWLTVV.

As regards this clonotype: One end of the junction does not line up with germline, which may come from a read error. The genes are TRBV20-1 and TRBJ1-2; D unclear. Germline V gives CDR1 DFQATT, CDR2 SNEGSKA (reference sequence). This CDR3 has 13 residues. Written as DNA, the CDR3 is TGCAGTGCTAGAGATGGCCGTCACTATGGCTTCACCTTC. Translation: CSARDGRHYGFTF.

Concerning this clonotype: Germline is not matched at one junction end, which may reflect a read error. The chain combines TRBV7-2 with TRBJ1-5; D unresolved. The CDR3 loop spans 13 amino acids. The germline gives CDR1 SGHTA, CDR2 FQGNSA. The CDR3 is CASSQDWVQPQHF. In nucleotides, the CDR3 is TGCGCCAGCAGCCAAGATTGGGTTCAGCCCCAGCATTTT.

This clonotype has a count of ten or more. This sequence joins TRBV5-1 and TRBJ1-5; the D is unclear. V dropped 0 bases and J dropped 5 bases, with 12 bases sitting between them. CDR1 and CDR2 (germline): SGHRS, YFSETQ. This CDR3 region has 15 residues. This chain's CDR3 is CASSLEGPSDQPQHF. The CDR3 DNA reads as TGCGCCAGCAGCTTGGAGGGCCCATCAGATCAGCCCCAGCATTTT.

In its sample, this clonotype was seen many times. The chain couples TRBV28 to TRBJ1-5; D not resolved. V was shortened by 3 bases and J by 0 bases, with 9 bases between the two germline ends. Germline CDR1 and CDR2: MDHEN and SYDVKM. This CDR3 has 15 residues. DNA for the CDR3: TGTGCCAGCAGTTTTCCCGGGTATAGCAATCAGCCCCAGCATTTT. Translating gives CASSFPGYSNQPQHF.

In this sample, this clonotype turned up a few times. The CDR3 sequence is CSATNRQNGEKLFF. For the CDR3, the DNA is TGCAGTGCTACAAACCGACAGAACGGAGAAAAACTGTTTTTT. The chain combines TRBV20-1 with TRBJ1-4, with a weak D call TRBD1 (5 bases). Germline CDR1 reads DFQATT; CDR2 reads SNEGSKA (reference sequence). Trimming left V 4 bases short and J 8 bases short, with 17 bases between. CDR3 size: 14 residues.

This clonotype was recorded many times. The junction departs from the called germline gene at one end, perhaps through a read error. The chain links TRBV28 to TRBJ2-1; the D gene could be TRBD1 or TRBD2 (5 bases each). Germline CDR1 and CDR2: MDHEN and SYDVKM. This CDR3 region has 12 residues. The CDR3 region is CASSFEGNAQFF. CDR3 nucleotides: TGTGCCAGCAGCTTCGAGGGGAATGCGCAGTTCTTC. Supplemented by reference TRBV28 and TRBJ2-1, the full variable domain reads DVKVTQSSRYLVKRTGEKVFLECVQDMDHENMFWYRQDPGLGLRLIYFSYDVKMKEKGDIPEGYSVSREKKERFSLILESASTNQTSMYLCASSFEGNAQFFGPGTRLTVL.

The chain uses TRBV18 and TRBJ1-1; TRBD1 is a possible D gene (5 bases). The V gene's germline CDR1 is KGHSH and CDR2 LQKENI. The CDR3 has 15 amino acids. The V end lost 3 bases, the J end lost 1 base, and 12 bases lay between the germline ends. The CDR3 region is CASSPNGGKNTEAFF. CDR3 sequence (DNA): TGTGCCAGCTCACCGAACGGGGGGAAGAACACTGAAGCTTTCTTT.

This clonotype was detected many times. V gene TRBV10-3 combines with J gene TRBJ2-2, with a possible D match to TRBD2 (5 bases). Between the trimmed V and J ends, which lost 4 bases and 0 bases, there was a span of 12 bases. CDR1 is ENHRY and CDR2 is SYGVKD in the germline V gene. The CDR3 sequence is 16 residues long. The CDR3 reads CAISGLAGPNTGELFF. The CDR3 nucleotides are TGTGCCATCAGTGGTCTGGCGGGCCCGAACACCGGGGAGCTGTTTTTT.

In its sample, this clonotype was seen many times. The chain couples TRBV12-3 or TRBV12-4 to TRBJ1-4; D remains unclear. There are 16 residues in the CDR3. V lost 7 bases and J lost 5, with 20 bases in between. The CDR3 DNA reads TGTGCCAGCACCACCGCGAGGTCCTCCAAAAATGAAAAACTGTTTTTT. Translation gives CASTTARSSKNEKLFF.

This clonotype occurred many times. The V and J genes are TRBV28 and TRBJ1-2; 8 bases agree with TRBD1. Germline trimming cut 4 bases from V and 6 bases from J; bases unmatched to any gene: 7. CDR3 size: 14 residues. In germline, CDR1 is MDHEN, CDR2 SYDVKM. The CDR3: CASSSQDRENGYTF. Written as DNA, the CDR3 is TGTGCCAGCAGTTCACAGGACAGGGAGAATGGCTACACCTTC.

There are many counts of this clonotype. The rearrangement uses TRBV30 and TRBJ2-7; perhaps TRBD1 as D (5 bases). This CDR3 is 13 amino acids long. Looked up from germline, CDR1 is GTSNPN and CDR2 is SVGIG (reference sequence). Trimming took off 2 bases at V and 3 bases at J, with 11 bases between the two ends. CDR3 protein: CAWSTSTGYEQYF. The CDR3 bases are TGTGCCTGGAGTACCTCAACAGGCTACGAGCAGTACTTC.